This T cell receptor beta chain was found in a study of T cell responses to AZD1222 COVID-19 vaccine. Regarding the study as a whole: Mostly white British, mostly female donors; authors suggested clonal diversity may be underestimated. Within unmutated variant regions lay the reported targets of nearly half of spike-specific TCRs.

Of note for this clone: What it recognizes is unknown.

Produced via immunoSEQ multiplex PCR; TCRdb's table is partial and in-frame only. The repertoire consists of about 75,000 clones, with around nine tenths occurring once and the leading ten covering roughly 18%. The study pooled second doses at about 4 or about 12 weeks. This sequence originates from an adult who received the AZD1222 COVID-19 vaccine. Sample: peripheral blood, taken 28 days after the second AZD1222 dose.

CDR3 coding DNA: TGTGCCAGCAGTTACTCGACCAGGGGCCCTGAAGCTTTCTTT. Amino acids: CASSYSTRGPEAFF. The gene calls are TRBV6-2 or TRBV6-3 and TRBJ1-1; D possibly corresponds to TRBD1 (6 bases). This CDR3 has 14 residues. Per the germline V gene, CDR1 is MNHEY and CDR2 is SVGEGT. V was clipped by 0 bases and J by 6 bases, with 11 bases between them.